This is a list of T cell receptor beta chains from one sample in a study of CD8+ T cells in alopecia areata. Here immunoSEQ multiplex PCR was the method, and the copy in TCRdb shows in-frame clones only, minus some. The data show over 200,000 clones, 50% to 70% seen once. Sequenced material: CD4+ T cells sorted from blood, taken at week 0. The receptors shown here come from a human donor with alopecia areata. CDR3s include the opening cysteine and the closing phenylalanine or tryptophan. The D gene is left open where the match is weak. Only some rows state a clone size, as once, few, many or a class for expanded clones.

>14|NA|NA|TRBJ1-5|TRBV5-6
CASSLYEGIQPQHF
TGTGCCAGCAGCTTGTATGAGGGTATCCAGCCCCAGCATTTT
>14|NA|once|TRBJ2-7|TRBV7-9
CASSPRTVSYEQYF
TGTGCCAGCAGCCCCCGGACAGTTTCCTACGAGCAGTACTTC
>14|TRBD1|NA|TRBJ2-3|TRBV11-2
CASSLTGPMDTQYF
TGTGCCAGCAGCTTGACAGGGCCCATGGATACGCAGTATTTT
>15|TRBD2|NA|TRBJ2-7|TRBV6-5
CASSSGLAGIYEQYF
TGTGCCAGCAGTTCAGGACTAGCGGGAATCTACGAGCAGTACTTC
>12|NA|NA|TRBJ1-1|TRBV29-1
CSVHNPNTEAFF
TGCAGCGTCCATAACCCCAACACTGAAGCTTTCTTT
>14|TRBD1|once|TRBJ2-2|TRBV6-6
CASSSGQGPGELFF
TGTGCCAGCAGCTCGGGACAGGGTCCCGGGGAGCTGTTTTTT
>13|NA|NA|TRBJ2-1|TRBV7-9
CASSLGWRDRQFF
TGTGCCAGCAGCTTAGGTTGGCGAGATAGGCAGTTCTTC
>13|NA|NA|TRBJ2-3|TRBV5-1
CASSRQGRDTQYF
TGCGCCAGCAGCCGTCAAGGGCGGGATACGCAGTATTTT
>13|NA|NA|TRBJ2-7|TRBV5-1
CASSSGSFYEQYF
TGCGCCAGCAGCTCGGGATCTTTTTACGAGCAGTACTTC
>14|TRBD1|NA|TRBJ1-2|TRBV27
CASSGQGTGEGYTF
TGTGCCAGCAGTGGACAGGGTACAGGTGAAGGCTACACCTTC
>12|TRBD1|NA|TRBJ1-1|TRBV5-4
CASGPDRVGAFF
TGTGCCAGCGGTCCCGACAGGGTAGGGGCTTTCTTT
>16|TRBD2|once|TRBJ2-1|TRBV5-5
CASSLTSGRLYNEQFF
TGTGCCAGCAGCTTGACTAGCGGGAGGTTGTACAATGAGCAGTTCTTC
>13|NA|few|TRBJ2-1|TRBV2
CASSPTTRREQFF
TGTGCCAGCAGTCCGACGACTAGAAGAGAGCAGTTCTTC
>13|NA|few|TRBJ2-3|TRBV2
CASNPSVARAEYF
TGTGCCAGCAACCCCTCGGTAGCCCGAGCGGAGTATTTT
>16|TRBD2|NA|TRBJ2-3|TRBV23-1
CASSQTASGSTDTQYF
TGCGCCAGCAGTCAAACGGCTAGCGGGAGCACAGATACGCAGTATTTT
>18|TRBD2|NA|TRBJ2-2|TRBV15
CATSRGGRVVPVTGELFF
TGTGCCACCAGCAGAGGGGGGAGGGTAGTCCCCGTTACCGGGGAGCTGTTTTTT
>17|NA|few|TRBJ1-2|TRBV4-1
CASSQGRARGLNYGYTF
TGCGCCAGCAGCCAAGGCCGGGCCAGGGGCCTAAACTATGGCTACACCTTC
>12|NA|medium-sized|TRBJ1-5|TRBV19
CASSSMGQPQHF
TGTGCCAGTAGCAGTATGGGACAGCCCCAGCATTTT
>13|NA|NA|TRBJ2-1|TRBV18
CASSPQGYNEQFF
TGTGCCAGCTCACCACAGGGGTACAATGAGCAGTTCTTC
>14|TRBD1|NA|TRBJ1-1|TRBV6-5
CASSYLTGRTEAFF
TGTGCCAGCAGTTACTTGACAGGGCGGACTGAAGCTTTCTTT
>15|NA|NA|TRBJ2-7|TRBV5-6
CASSLGGARPYEQYF
TGTGCCAGCAGCTTGGGAGGGGCGCGGCCCTACGAGCAGTACTTC
>17|TRBD2|NA|TRBJ2-4|TRBV27
CASKLTSRATPPIIQYF
TGTGCCAGCAAACTGACTAGCCGGGCCACCCCCCCGATCATTCAGTACTTC
>15|NA|NA|TRBJ1-2|TRBV7-9
CASSPDNQGLYGYTF
TGTGCCAGCAGCCCCGACAATCAGGGACTCTATGGCTACACCTTC
>14|NA|NA|TRBJ2-7|TRBV30
CAWSVGGALYEQYF
TGTGCCTGGAGTGTAGGCGGCGCTTTATACGAGCAGTACTTC
>13|NA|NA|TRBJ1-2|TRBV29-1
CSVVTQGNYGYTF
TGCAGCGTTGTGACGCAGGGGAACTATGGCTACACCTTC
>16|TRBD2|NA|TRBJ2-7|TRBV4-1
CASSQGGASGKYEQYF
TGCGCCAGCAGCCAAGGGGGGGCTAGCGGGAAGTACGAGCAGTACTTC
>18|TRBD2|NA|TRBJ2-1|TRBV5-6
CASSLPGLAGGSYNEQFF
TGTGCCAGCAGCTTACCGGGACTAGCGGGAGGATCCTACAATGAGCAGTTCTTC
>16|TRBD2|NA|TRBJ2-7|TRBV10-3
CAIHPGGTSGDVGQYF
TGTGCCATCCACCCCGGGGGGACTAGCGGGGATGTAGGGCAGTACTTC
>16|NA|NA|TRBJ2-1|TRBV10-3
CAASSTSSNQGDEQFF
TGTGCCGCTTCGTCTACTAGCAGCAATCAGGGCGATGAGCAGTTCTTC
>10|NA|NA|TRBJ1-2|TRBV30
CAWGVSGYTF
TGTGCCTGGGGGGTCTCTGGCTACACCTTC
>13|NA|NA|TRBJ1-4|TRBV30
CAGTVATNEKLFF
TGTGCCGGGACTGTTGCAACTAATGAAAAACTGTTTTTT
>17|TRBD1|few|TRBJ1-5|TRBV2
CASSLRTGGTSNQPQHF
TGTGCCAGCAGTTTAAGGACAGGTGGGACCAGCAATCAGCCCCAGCATTTT
>13|NA|NA|TRBJ1-2|TRBV27
CASRKGDVGGYTF
TGTGCCAGCAGGAAGGGCGACGTAGGCGGCTACACCTTC
>11|NA|NA|TRBJ1-1|TRBV30
CAWSVLGEAFF
TGTGCCTGGAGTGTACTGGGTGAAGCTTTCTTT
>15|NA|NA|TRBJ2-1|TRBV30
CAWSVGMGARDEQFF
TGTGCCTGGAGTGTAGGGATGGGGGCCAGGGATGAGCAGTTCTTC
>17|TRBD1|NA|TRBJ2-3|TRBV7-9
CASSYVNRGLRTDTQYF
TGTGCCAGCAGCTATGTAAACAGGGGGCTTCGCACAGATACGCAGTATTTT
>13|NA|once|TRBJ2-1|TRBV7-3
CASSPGQINEQFF
TGTGCCAGCAGCCCGGGCCAGATCAATGAGCAGTTCTTC
>14|NA|NA|TRBJ1-4|TRBV11-2
CASSLTLNNEKLFF
TGTGCCAGCAGCTTAACGTTGAACAATGAAAAACTGTTTTTT
>14|NA|NA|TRBJ2-2|TRBV30
CAWKQGHNTGELFF
TGTGCCTGGAAACAGGGACACAACACCGGGGAGCTGTTTTTT
>14|NA|NA|TRBJ2-2|TRBV13
CAIRTQANTGELFF
TGTGCCATTAGGACTCAAGCTAACACCGGGGAGCTGTTTTTT
>15|NA|NA|TRBJ2-2|TRBV5-1
CASSLGAANTGELFF
TGCGCCAGCAGCTTGGGGGCAGCGAACACCGGGGAGCTGTTTTTT
>14|TRBD2|NA|TRBJ2-3|TRBV2
CASSKAGGGDTQYF
TGTGCCAGCAGTAAGGCGGGGGGCGGAGATACGCAGTATTTT
>16|NA|NA|TRBJ2-1|TRBV4-1
CASSHPPGRGHNEQFF
TGCGCCAGCAGCCACCCGCCGGGGCGAGGGCACAATGAGCAGTTCTTC
>13|NA|NA|TRBJ2-3|TRBV29-1
CSVVPRLVDTQYF
TGCAGCGTTGTTCCGAGGCTAGTGGATACGCAGTATTTT
>17|TRBD1|NA|TRBJ1-1|TRBV27
CASSPDRVLNGNTEAFF
TGTGCCAGCAGTCCAGACAGGGTTCTGAACGGGAACACTGAAGCTTTCTTT
>14|TRBD1|NA|TRBJ2-6|TRBV7-3
CASSTGAGANVLTF
TGTGCCAGCAGTACAGGGGCTGGGGCCAACGTCCTGACTTTC
>14|TRBD1|NA|TRBJ2-7|TRBV25-1
CASRTGQGTYEQYF
TGTGCCAGCAGGACTGGACAGGGAACCTACGAGCAGTACTTC
>16|TRBD1|few|TRBJ1-5|TRBV6-6
CASTQPTAGGNQPQHF
TGTGCCAGCACACAGCCCACCGCAGGGGGGAATCAGCCCCAGCATTTT
>12|NA|few|TRBJ2-7|TRBV7-3
CASSFDGREQYF
TGTGCCAGCAGCTTCGACGGACGCGAGCAGTACTTC
>15|TRBD2|few|TRBJ2-2|TRBV2
CASSAGTSGAGELFF
TGTGCCAGCAGCGCCGGGACTAGCGGGGCCGGGGAGCTGTTTTTT
>14|NA|NA|TRBJ2-7|TRBV28
CATEGGGYSYEQYF
TGTGCCACCGAGGGGGGAGGCTACTCCTACGAGCAGTACTTC